This entry lists 14 T cell receptor beta chains sequenced from one sample in a study of cytomegalovirus exposure and HLA in healthy donors. This PCR relied on a set of 60 Vbeta primers and 13 Jbeta primers. Profiled with immunoSEQ multiplex PCR; TCRdb holds only in-frame clones, not every one. The sample holds 150,000 or so clones, almost 85% seen once. Sequencing was done on a sample of PBMCs. The receptors shown here come from a man younger than 45 in good health and CMV-seropositive.

The chain couples TRBV7-2 to TRBJ2-7; possibly TRBD1 for D (6 bases). The CDR3 runs to 12 residues. Germline-derived CDR1 and CDR2 are SGHTA and FQGNSA. Between the trimmed V and J ends, which lost 10 bases and 3 bases, there was a span of 13 bases. Here the CDR3 reads CATTDRLYEQYF. CDR3 DNA: TGTGCCACGACGGACAGACTCTACGAGCAGTACTTC. Full variable domain (remainder filled in from reference TRBV7-2 and TRBJ2-7): GAGVSQSPSNKVTEKGKDVELRCDPISGHTALYWYRQSLGQGLEFLIYFQGNSAPDKSGLPSDRFSAERTGGSVSTLTIQRTQQEDSAVYLCATTDRLYEQYFGPGTRLTVT.

The V and J genes are TRBV6-6 and TRBJ1-5; TRBD1 matches at 7 bases. CDR1 is MNHNY, CDR2 SVGAGI, per germline (reference sequence). The CDR3 is 14 amino acids. Germline trimming cut 6 bases from V and 2 bases from J; bases unmatched to any gene: 4. The CDR3 loop reads CASRRGRGNQPQHF. The CDR3 nucleotides read TGTGCCAGCAGAAGGGGGCGAGGCAATCAGCCCCAGCATTTT.

The chain recombines TRBV19 with TRBJ2-5, with 7 bases aligning to TRBD1. Near its end, the DNA agrees better with TRBJ2-7, so the J call may be wrong. CDR3 length equals 14 residues. Germline values: CDR1 LNHDA, CDR2 SQIVND (reference sequence). The CDR3 DNA reads as TGTGCCAGTAGTAAGGGACAGAGCTCCTACGAGCAGTACTTC. Encoded protein: CASSKGQSSYEQYF.

In its sample, this clone was seen once. The chain carries TRBV28 and TRBJ1-6; 7 nucleotides agree with TRBD1. CDR3 size: 17 residues. From germline, CDR1 is MDHEN and CDR2 SYDVKM. Trimming at V came to 5 bases and at J to 6 bases, leaving 13 bases not matched to a gene. CDR3 region: CASSPPTGVWGNSPLHF. CDR3 coding DNA: TGTGCCAGCAGTCCCCCTACAGGGGTCTGGGGTAATTCACCCCTCCACTTT.

The chain combines TRBV2 with TRBJ1-2; the D is unclear. The V gene lost 6 bases and the J gene lost 0 bases, with 8 bases spanning the gap. Per germline, CDR1 SNHLY and CDR2 FYNNEI. The CDR3 has 13 residues. In DNA, the CDR3 is TGTGCCAGCAGGCCCGGGACTAACTATGGCTACACCTTC. Translation: CASRPGTNYGYTF.

This rearrangement joins TRBV19 to TRBJ2-7; 9 bases line up with TRBD2. Germline assignment: CDR1 LNHDA and CDR2 SQIVND (reference sequence). J was trimmed by 7 bases and V by 3 bases; bases with no gene match: 10. CDR3 length: 15 residues. This CDR3 reads CASSMATSGVGEQYF. CDR3 DNA: TGTGCCAGTAGTATGGCGACTAGCGGTGTAGGAGAGCAGTACTTC.

This chain joins TRBV13 and TRBJ2-3; D uncertain. Germline V gene sequence: CDR1 PRHDT, CDR2 FYEKMQ (reference sequence). Trimming took off 5 bases at V and 0 bases at J, with 12 bases between the two ends. There are 15 residues in the CDR3. CDR3 in DNA: TGTGCCAGCAGCGCCTACCACTCTAGCACAGATACGCAGTATTTT. Its protein is CASSAYHSSTDTQYF.

This clone was observed a handful of times. The chain uses TRBV28 and TRBJ2-7, with D uncertain. Trimming took 4 bases from V and 2 from J, leaving 12 bases between them. Germline CDR1 MDHEN, CDR2 SYDVKM. The CDR3 runs 14 residues. The CDR3 here is CASSSTSVTYEQYF. CDR3 coding DNA: TGTGCCAGCAGTTCCACCTCGGTTACCTACGAGCAGTACTTC.

V usage is TRBV28 and J usage is TRBJ2-1, with TRBD2 matching 8 bases. The CDR3 is made up of 14 amino acids. V was pared by 2 bases and J by 6 bases, with 3 bases of the junction left unmatched. Germline V lookup: CDR1 MDHEN, CDR2 SYDVKM. The CDR3 DNA reads TGTGCCAGCAGTTTAGTCCTAGCGGGCAATGAGCAGTTCTTC. Its protein is CASSLVLAGNEQFF.

This clone was found a few times. J is TRBJ2-3 and V is TRBV5-1, with D possibly matching TRBD2 (7 bases). Trimming shortened V by 2 bases and J by 4 bases, and 17 bases separated the two germline ends. The germline V gene has CDR1 SGHRS and CDR2 YFSETQ. CDR3 length equals 16 residues. The CDR3 nucleotides are TGCGCCAGCAGCTTTTCCGGGGGGCGAGCAGCAGATACGCAGTATTTT. Translated, it gives CASSFSGGRAADTQYF.

This chain uses TRBV27 with TRBJ1-1; TRBD1 agrees at 8 bases. J gave up 4 bases and V 7 bases, and 8 bases lay outside the gene matches. CDR1 MNHEY and CDR2 SMNVEV come from the germline V gene (reference sequence). The CDR3 is made up of 14 amino acids. The CDR3 reads CASTRTGRITEAFF. CDR3 nucleotides: TGTGCCAGCACCCGGACAGGGAGAATCACTGAAGCTTTCTTT.

This chain connects TRBV19 to TRBJ2-7, with no clear D. V lost 6 bases, J lost 0 bases, and 21 bases lay in between. This CDR3 has 17 amino acids. In germline, CDR1 is LNHDA, CDR2 SQIVND (reference sequence). CDR3 nucleotides: TGTGCCAGTAGGAAACGAGTCCTAGGCTCCAGCTCCTACGAGCAGTACTTC. Amino acids: CASRKRVLGSSSYEQYF.

The chain joins TRBV7-2 to TRBJ2-7; 9 bases match TRBD1. Germline assignment: CDR1 SGHTA and CDR2 FQGNSA. The CDR3 runs 17 residues. Trimming removed 0 bases from V and 0 bases from J; junction bases left unmatched: 6. This chain's CDR3 is CASSLALTGGSSYEQYF. CDR3 sequence (DNA): TGTGCCAGCAGCTTAGCGCTGACAGGGGGAAGCTCCTACGAGCAGTACTTC. Using reference TRBV7-2 and TRBJ2-7 for the parts outside the CDR3, the full variable domain is GAGVSQSPSNKVTEKGKDVELRCDPISGHTALYWYRQSLGQGLEFLIYFQGNSAPDKSGLPSDRFSAERTGGSVSTLTIQRTQQEDSAVYLCASSLALTGGSSYEQYFGPGTRLTVT.

V usage is TRBV2 and J usage is TRBJ1-1; 7 nucleotides agree with TRBD1. The trim removed 3 bases at V and 0 bases at J, leaving 4 bases unmatched. The length of the CDR3 is 15 residues. Germline CDR1 and CDR2: SNHLY and FYNNEI. Here the CDR3 reads CASSEEGAVNTEAFF. DNA for the CDR3: TGTGCCAGCAGTGAGGAGGGGGCGGTGAACACTGAAGCTTTCTTT.